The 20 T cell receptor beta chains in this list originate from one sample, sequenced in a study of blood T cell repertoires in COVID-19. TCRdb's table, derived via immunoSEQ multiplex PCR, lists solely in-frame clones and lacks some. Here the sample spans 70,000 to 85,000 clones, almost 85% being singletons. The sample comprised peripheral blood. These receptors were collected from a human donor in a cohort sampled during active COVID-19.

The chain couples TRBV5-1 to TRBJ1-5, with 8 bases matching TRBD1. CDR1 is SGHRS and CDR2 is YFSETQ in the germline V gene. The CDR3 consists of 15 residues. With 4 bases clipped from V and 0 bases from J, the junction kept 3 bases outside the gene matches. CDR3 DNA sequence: TGCGCCAGCAGCGCGACAGGGGATAGCAATCAGCCCCAGCATTTT. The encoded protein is CASSATGDSNQPQHF.

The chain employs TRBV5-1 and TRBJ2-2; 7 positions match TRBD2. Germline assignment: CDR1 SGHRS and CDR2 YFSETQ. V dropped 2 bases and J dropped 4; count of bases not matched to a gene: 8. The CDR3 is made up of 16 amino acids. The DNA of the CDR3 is TGCGCCAGCAGCTTCCAACCCGGGGAGGGCACCGGGGAGCTGTTTTTT. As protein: CASSFQPGEGTGELFF.

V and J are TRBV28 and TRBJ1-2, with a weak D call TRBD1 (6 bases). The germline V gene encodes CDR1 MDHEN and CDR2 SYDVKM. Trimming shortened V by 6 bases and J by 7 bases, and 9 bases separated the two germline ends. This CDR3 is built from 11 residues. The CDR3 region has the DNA TGTGCCAGCAGCCCAGGGGTTGGCTACACCTTC. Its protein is CASSPGVGYTF.

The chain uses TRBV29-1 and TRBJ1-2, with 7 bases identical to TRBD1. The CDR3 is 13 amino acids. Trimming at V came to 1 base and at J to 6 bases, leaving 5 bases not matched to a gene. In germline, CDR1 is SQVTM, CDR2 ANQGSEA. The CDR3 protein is CSVEVRDRHGYTF. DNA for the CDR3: TGCAGCGTTGAAGTTCGGGACAGACATGGCTACACCTTC.

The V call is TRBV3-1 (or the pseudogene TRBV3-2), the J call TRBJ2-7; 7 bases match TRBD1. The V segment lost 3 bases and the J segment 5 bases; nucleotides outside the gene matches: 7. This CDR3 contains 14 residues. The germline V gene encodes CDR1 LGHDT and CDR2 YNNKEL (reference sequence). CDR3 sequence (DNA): TGTGCCAGCAGCCACCGGGACAGATTCCACGAGCAGTACTTC. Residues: CASSHRDRFHEQYF.

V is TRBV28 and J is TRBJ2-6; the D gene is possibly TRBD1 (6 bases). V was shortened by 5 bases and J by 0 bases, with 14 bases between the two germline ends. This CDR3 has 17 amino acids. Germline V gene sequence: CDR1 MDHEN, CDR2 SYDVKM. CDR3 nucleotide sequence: TGTGCCAGCAGTAAAGACAGGTCCTACTCTGGGGCCAACGTCCTGACTTTC. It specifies CASSKDRSYSGANVLTF.

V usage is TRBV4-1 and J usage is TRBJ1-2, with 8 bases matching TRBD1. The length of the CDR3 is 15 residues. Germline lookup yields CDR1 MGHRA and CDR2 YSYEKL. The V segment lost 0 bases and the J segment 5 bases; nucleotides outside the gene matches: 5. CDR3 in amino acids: CASSQDSQGVYGYTF. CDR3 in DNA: TGCGCCAGCAGCCAAGATTCACAGGGGGTGTATGGCTACACCTTC.

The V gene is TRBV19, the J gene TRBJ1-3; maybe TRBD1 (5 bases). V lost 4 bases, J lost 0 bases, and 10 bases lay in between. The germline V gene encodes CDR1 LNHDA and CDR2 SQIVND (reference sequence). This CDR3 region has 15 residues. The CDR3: CASSTTVSSGNTIYF. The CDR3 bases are TGTGCCAGTAGTACGACAGTGTCCTCTGGAAACACCATATATTTT.

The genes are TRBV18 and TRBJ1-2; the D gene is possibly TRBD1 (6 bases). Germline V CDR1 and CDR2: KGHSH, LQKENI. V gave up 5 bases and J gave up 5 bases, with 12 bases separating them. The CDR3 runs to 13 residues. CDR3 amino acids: CASSNHRDYGYTF. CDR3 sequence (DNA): TGTGCCAGCTCAAACCACAGGGATTATGGCTACACCTTC.

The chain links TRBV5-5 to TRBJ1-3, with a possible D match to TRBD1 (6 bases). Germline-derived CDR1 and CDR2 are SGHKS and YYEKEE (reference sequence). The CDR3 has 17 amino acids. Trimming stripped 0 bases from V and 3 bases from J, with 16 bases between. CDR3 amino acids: CASSLAWRGASGNTIYF. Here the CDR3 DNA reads TGTGCCAGCAGCTTGGCCTGGCGGGGGGCAAGTGGAAACACCATATATTTT. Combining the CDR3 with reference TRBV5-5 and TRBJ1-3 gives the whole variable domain DAGVTQSPTHLIKTRGQQVTLRCSPISGHKSVSWYQQVLGQGPQFIFQYYEKEERGRGNFPDRFSARQFPNYSSELNVNALLLGDSALYLCASSLAWRGASGNTIYFGEGSWLTVV.

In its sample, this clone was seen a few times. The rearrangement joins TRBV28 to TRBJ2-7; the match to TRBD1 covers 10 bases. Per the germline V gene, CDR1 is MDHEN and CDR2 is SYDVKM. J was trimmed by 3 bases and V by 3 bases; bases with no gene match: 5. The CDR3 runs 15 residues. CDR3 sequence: CASSFRRTGGYEQYF. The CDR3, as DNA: TGTGCCAGCAGTTTTAGGAGGACAGGGGGCTACGAGCAGTACTTC.

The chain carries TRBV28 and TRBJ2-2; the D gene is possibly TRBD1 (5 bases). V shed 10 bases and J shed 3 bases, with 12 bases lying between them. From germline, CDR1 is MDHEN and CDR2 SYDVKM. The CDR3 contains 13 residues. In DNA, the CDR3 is TGTGCCACCTTGGACACGCACACCGGGGAGCTGTTTTTT. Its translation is CATLDTHTGELFF. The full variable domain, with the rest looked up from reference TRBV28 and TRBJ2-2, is DVKVTQSSRYLVKRTGEKVFLECVQDMDHENMFWYRQDPGLGLRLIYFSYDVKMKEKGDIPEGYSVSREKKERFSLILESASTNQTSMYLCATLDTHTGELFFGEGSRLTVL.

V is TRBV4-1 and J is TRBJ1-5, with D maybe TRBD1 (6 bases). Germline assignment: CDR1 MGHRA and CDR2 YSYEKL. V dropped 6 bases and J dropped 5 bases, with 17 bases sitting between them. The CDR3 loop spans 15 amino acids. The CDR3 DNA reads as TGCGCCAGCAGGATAAGGGCGGGGGGCGATCAGCCCCAGCATTTT. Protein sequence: CASRIRAGGDQPQHF.

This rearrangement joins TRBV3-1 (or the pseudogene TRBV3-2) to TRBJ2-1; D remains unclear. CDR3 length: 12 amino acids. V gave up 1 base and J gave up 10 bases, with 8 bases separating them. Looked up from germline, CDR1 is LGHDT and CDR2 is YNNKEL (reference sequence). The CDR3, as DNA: TGTGCCAGCAGCCAAGTGACTCGGGAGCAGTTCTTC. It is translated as CASSQVTREQFF.

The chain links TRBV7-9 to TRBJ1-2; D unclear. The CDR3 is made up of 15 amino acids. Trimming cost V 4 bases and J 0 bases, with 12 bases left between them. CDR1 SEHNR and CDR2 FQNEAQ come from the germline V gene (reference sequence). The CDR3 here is CASSSRGRTNYGYTF. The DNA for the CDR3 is TGTGCCAGCAGCTCCAGAGGTAGAACTAACTATGGCTACACCTTC. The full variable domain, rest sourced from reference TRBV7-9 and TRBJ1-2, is DTGVSQNPRHKITKRGQNVTFRCDPISEHNRLYWYRQTLGQGPEFLTYFQNEAQLEKSRLLSDRFSAERPKGSFSTLEIQRTEQGDSAMYLCASSSRGRTNYGYTFGSGTRLTVV.

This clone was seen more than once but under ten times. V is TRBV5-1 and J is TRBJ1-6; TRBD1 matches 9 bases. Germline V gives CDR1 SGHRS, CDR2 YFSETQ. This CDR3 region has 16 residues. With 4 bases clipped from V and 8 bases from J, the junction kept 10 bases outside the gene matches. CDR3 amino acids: CASSLTRDRVDSPLHF. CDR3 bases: TGCGCCAGCAGCCTGACCCGGGACAGGGTCGATTCACCCCTCCACTTT.

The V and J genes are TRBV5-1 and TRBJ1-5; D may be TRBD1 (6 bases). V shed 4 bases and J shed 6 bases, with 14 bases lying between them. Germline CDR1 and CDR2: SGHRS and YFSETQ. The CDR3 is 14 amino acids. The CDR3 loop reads CASSPQGSGQPQHF. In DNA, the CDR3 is TGCGCCAGCAGCCCTCAGGGGTCTGGTCAGCCCCAGCATTTT.

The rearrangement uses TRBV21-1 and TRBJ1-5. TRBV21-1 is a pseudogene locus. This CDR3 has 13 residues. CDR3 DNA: TGTGCCAGCCGAGTCAATAGCAATCAGCCCCAGCATTTT. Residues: CASRVNSNQPQHF.

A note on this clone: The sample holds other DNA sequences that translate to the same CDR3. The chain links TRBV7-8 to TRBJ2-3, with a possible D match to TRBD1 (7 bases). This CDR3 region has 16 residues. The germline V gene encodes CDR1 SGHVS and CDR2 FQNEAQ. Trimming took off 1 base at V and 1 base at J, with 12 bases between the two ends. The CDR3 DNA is TGTGCCAGCAGCTTAGGGAGGGGACAGCGCACAGATACGCAGTATTTT. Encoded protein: CASSLGRGQRTDTQYF.

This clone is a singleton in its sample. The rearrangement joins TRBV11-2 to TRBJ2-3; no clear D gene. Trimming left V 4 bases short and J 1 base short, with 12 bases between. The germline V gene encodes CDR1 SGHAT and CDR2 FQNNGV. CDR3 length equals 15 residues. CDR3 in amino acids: CASSSSVLRTDTQYF. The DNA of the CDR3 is TGTGCCAGCAGCTCTAGTGTACTACGCACAGATACGCAGTATTTT.